The TCR beta chain described here comes from a study of spatial heterogeneity in lung cancer. Study-wide context: Sequencing covered available follow-up PBMC samples collected a median of around two years after resection. Detection consistently yielded more beta chains than alpha chains. There were, on average, more than nine raw-read appearances for each unique TCR and UMI combination.

The time point was: blood at routine non-recurrence follow-up after resection. Sequencing was performed on whole RNA extracted from tumor and nontumor lung tissue, or from frozen PBMC, and the material was left unsorted. Using its own MiXCR run on the 5' RACE reads, TCRdb lists one record per CDR3 protein. The sample contains about 10,000 distinct CDR3 sequences, about a quarter of which appear only once. The TCR sequence derives from a female donor with early-stage non-small cell lung cancer. Sequences were derived from PBMCs, sampled at follow-up.

CDR3 nucleotides: TGTGCCAGCAGCTTTAGGCGGGAGGGGCAGTACTTC. Translated: CASSFRREGQYF. This chain uses TRBV7-2 with TRBJ2-7, with TRBD2 matching 9 bases. J gave up 9 bases and V 3 bases, and 3 bases lay outside the gene matches. The germline V gene has CDR1 SGHTA and CDR2 FQGNSA. The CDR3 runs 12 residues.